The 8 T cell receptor beta chains below come from one sample, sequenced in a study of tumor-infiltrating lymphocytes in oesophageal squamous cell carcinoma. Using its own MiXCR run on the PCR reads, TCRdb lists one record per CDR3 protein. The sample yields 24,000 or so distinct CDR3 sequences, about two fifths seen once. The sample taken for sequencing was esophageal tumor tissue. The receptor source for this set is a male donor with esophageal squamous cell carcinoma.

Concerning this clonotype: This CDR3 is missing its conserved last phenylalanine or tryptophan, likely due to a read error. It is unclear where the CDR3 begins or ends on the DNA, so no DNA is shown, and the CDR3 is as TCRdb lists it. The V call is TRBV12-3 or TRBV12-4, the J call TRBJ1-1. The CDR3 contains 16 residues when both ends are counted. CDR3 region: CASSFRSGSMATPSVR.

The chain links TRBV6-6 to TRBJ2-1; no clear D. Judging by the DNA end, TRBJ2-7 fits better; the J call may be wrong. The CDR3 contains 12 residues. Germline V gene lookup returns CDR1 MNHNY and CDR2 SVGAGI (reference sequence). CDR3 in DNA: TGTGCCAGCAGTGGGGACTCCTACGAGCAGTACTTC. Translation: CASSGDSYEQYF.

The chain uses TRBV7-2 and TRBJ2-3; either TRBD1 or TRBD2 may supply D (8 bases each). The CDR3 has 14 residues. Germline lookup yields CDR1 SGHTA and CDR2 FQGNSA. The germline V and J ends were trimmed by 3 bases and 8 bases, with 15 bases remaining between them. This chain's CDR3 is CASSFTSGQGTQYF. The CDR3 nucleotides read TGTGCCAGCAGCTTTACTAGCGGACAGGGTACGCAGTATTTT.

This clonotype was found many times. One base away lies a much larger clone, so this may be a sequencing read error. The rearrangement links TRBV7-3 to TRBJ2-7; perhaps TRBD2 as D (6 bases). The length of the CDR3 is 13 residues. V lost 3 bases and J 7 bases, leaving 13 bases between the germline ends. Germline assignment: CDR1 SGHTA and CDR2 FQGTGA. Written as DNA, the CDR3 is TGTGCCAGCAGCTTCTTAGGGGAGGATGAGCAGTACTTC. The encoded protein is CASSFLGEDEQYF.

This clonotype was counted many times. The chain recombines TRBV7-3 with TRBJ1-2; 11 bases line up with TRBD1. Trimming cost V 5 bases and J 2 bases; bases outside gene matches: 4. The CDR3 has 15 residues. Germline-derived CDR1 and CDR2 are SGHTA and FQGTGA. CDR3 amino acids: CASSPGQGGNYGYTF. The DNA for the CDR3 is TGTGCCAGCAGCCCGGGACAGGGGGGAAACTATGGCTACACCTTC.

In its sample, this clonotype was seen many times. Given a much more abundant clone one base away, this may be a read error. This chain uses TRBV7-6 with TRBJ2-7, with 11 bases fitting TRBD2. CDR3 length: 17 amino acids. Germline assignment: CDR1 SGHVS and CDR2 FNYEAQ. The J segment lost 7 bases and the V segment lost 5 bases, leaving 16 bases of the junction unmatched. The CDR3 loop reads CASSIQGGASGGNEQYF. DNA of the CDR3: TGTGCCAGCAGCATTCAAGGAGGGGCTAGCGGGGGGAATGAGCAGTACTTC.

V usage is TRBV6-5 and J usage is TRBJ2-5, with 9 bases identical to TRBD2. TRBJ2-7 matches the DNA end more closely, so the J call is doubtful. This CDR3 region has 15 residues. Germline V CDR1 and CDR2: MNHEY, SVGAGI. The CDR3 DNA is TGTGCCAGCAGTAAGGTAGCGGGGGCATACTACGAGCAGTACTTC. Translation: CASSKVAGAYYEQYF.

This clonotype occurred many times. V gene TRBV27 combines with J gene TRBJ2-7; D is unresolved. This CDR3 is 13 amino acids long. Germline V gene lookup returns CDR1 MNHEY and CDR2 SMNVEV (reference sequence). V lost 0 bases, J lost 7 bases, and 10 bases lay in between. In nucleotides, the CDR3 is TGTGCCAGCAGTTTATCTATAGTGCGTGAGCAGTACTTC. Translated, it gives CASSLSIVREQYF.